Each of the 10 T cell receptor beta chains below was sequenced from the same sample in a study of human T cells and chemical hapten exposure. MiXCR, applied by TCRdb to the RACE reads, yields one record per CDR3 protein. Among 270,000 or so distinct CDR3 sequences listed, around 7% were seen once. Documented time point: pre-sensitization, week 0. Specified treatment: therapeutic diphenylcyclopropenone sensitization with weekly scalp DPC. The sample consisted of whole blood, taken in connection with sensitization to the hapten diphenylcyclopropenone (DPC). The receptors here all came from a man aged 18 to 29 with alopecia areata. Some clones in this sample may be carry-over from other donors' samples.

The chain is built from TRBV9 and TRBJ2-3, with D perhaps matching TRBD1 (5 bases). Germline V gene lookup returns CDR1 SGDLS and CDR2 YYNGEE. This CDR3 spans 15 amino acids. Trimming cost V 0 bases and J 4 bases, with 12 bases left between them. The CDR3 region has the DNA TGTGCCAGCAGCGTAGCTAATGGCAGGGCAGATACGCAGTATTTT. This sequence encodes CASSVANGRADTQYF. Based on the CDR3 plus reference TRBV9 and TRBJ2-3, the full variable domain is DSGVTQTPKHLITATGQRVTLRCSPRSGDLSVYWYQQSLDQGLQFLIQYYNGEERAKGNILERFSAQQFPDLHSELNLSSLELGDSALYFCASSVANGRADTQYFGPGTRLTVL.

This clonotype was found many times. The CDR3 is CASRRRGASSSYNEQFF. For the CDR3, the DNA is TGTGCCAGCAGGCGGCGGGGGGCATCGAGCTCCTACAATGAGCAGTTCTTC. The V and J genes are TRBV7-9 and TRBJ2-1; TRBD2 matches at 8 bases. Trimming removed 6 bases from V and 0 bases from J; junction bases left unmatched: 10. There are 17 residues in the CDR3. The germline CDR1 and CDR2 sequences are SEHNR and FQNEAQ (reference sequence). The full variable domain, completed using reference TRBV7-9 and TRBJ2-1, is DTGVSQNPRHKITKRGQNVTFRCDPISEHNRLYWYRQTLGQGPEFLTYFQNEAQLEKSRLLSDRFSAERPKGSFSTLEIQRTEQGDSAMYLCASRRRGASSSYNEQFFGPGTRLTVL.

The chain recombines TRBV29-1 with TRBJ2-5; 10 bases are shared with TRBD2. V dropped 0 bases and J dropped 5; count of bases not matched to a gene: 9. Germline V gives CDR1 SQVTM, CDR2 ANQGSEA. This CDR3 spans 16 amino acids. The chain's CDR3 is CSVEDRAGGTLETQYF. The CDR3 DNA sequence: TGCAGCGTTGAAGACCGAGCGGGGGGGACCCTTGAGACCCAGTACTTC.

This clonotype was picked up a small number of times. The CDR3 loop reads CATSREMGENTEAFF. CDR3 sequence (DNA): TGTGCCACCAGCAGAGAAATGGGGGAGAACACTGAAGCTTTCTTT. V usage is TRBV15 and J usage is TRBJ1-1; a possible D gene is TRBD1 (5 bases). CDR3 length: 15 residues. Germline loops: CDR1 LNHNV, CDR2 YYDKDF (reference sequence). Trimming removed 0 bases from V and 1 base from J, with 9 bases in between.

This clonotype was detected many times. This chain joins TRBV7-9 and TRBJ2-5; D remains unclear. V lost 5 bases to trimming and J lost 4 bases, with 17 bases between them. The V gene's germline CDR1 is SEHNR and CDR2 FQNEAQ (reference sequence). This CDR3 contains 15 residues. The CDR3 DNA follows: TGTGCCAGCAGCCATGCCCCAGGAACTACAGAGACCCAGTACTTC. Amino acid sequence: CASSHAPGTTETQYF.

The gene calls are TRBV4-3 and TRBJ2-3; D is ambiguous. V was cut by 2 bases and J by 5 bases, with 8 bases left in between. The CDR3 has 13 residues. The germline gives CDR1 LGHNA, CDR2 YSLEER. DNA for the CDR3: TGCGCCAGCAGCCAATACTCGATAGATACGCAGTATTTT. Translating it yields CASSQYSIDTQYF.

The chain carries TRBV6-2 or TRBV6-3 and TRBJ2-2; possibly TRBD1 for D (5 bases). CDR3 size: 14 residues. The germline gives CDR1 MNHEY, CDR2 SVGEGT. V was clipped by 7 bases and J by 2 bases, with 11 bases between them. CDR3 in amino acids: CASTLGHNTGELFF. In DNA, the CDR3 is TGTGCCAGCACTCTTGGACACAACACCGGGGAGCTGTTTTTT.

V gene TRBV29-1 combines with J gene TRBJ1-2, with D unclear. The CDR3 totals 14 residues. Trimming removed 4 bases at V and 4 bases at J, with 16 bases between. The germline V gene has CDR1 SQVTM and CDR2 ANQGSEA. DNA of the CDR3: TGCAGCGTTGTGCCCGGCCTCTCAGCCTATGGCTACACCTTC. It codes for CSVVPGLSAYGYTF.

This clonotype was counted a few times. This chain joins TRBV29-1 and TRBJ2-5; 9 nucleotides line up with TRBD1. With V trimmed by 3 bases and J by 5 bases, 7 bases remained unmatched. This CDR3 contains 14 residues. The germline V gene encodes CDR1 SQVTM and CDR2 ANQGSEA. The CDR3 is CSVESTGGSETQYF. For the CDR3, the DNA is TGCAGCGTTGAGAGTACAGGGGGCTCGGAGACCCAGTACTTC.

This clonotype was seen ten or more times. The genes are TRBV27 and TRBJ1-1, with TRBD1 matching 10 bases. V shed 7 bases, J shed 5 bases, and the junction held 7 bases outside the gene matches. There are 14 residues in the CDR3. Germline V gives CDR1 MNHEY, CDR2 SMNVEV (reference sequence). The CDR3 DNA reads as TGTGCCAGCAATGACAGGGGGCCGAGAACTGAAGCTTTCTTT. This codes for CASNDRGPRTEAFF.